This paragraph covers one T cell receptor (beta chain) sequence. The sample originates from a study of Ad26.COV2.S vaccination and SARS-CoV-2 variants. Looked up from germline, CDR1 is MNHEY and CDR2 is SVGAGI. The CDR3 is made up of 15 amino acids. Trimming cost V 7 bases and J 1 base, with 17 bases left between them. Treatment indicated: approximately 18 received Ad26.COV2.S at low or high dose, single or two shots; several received placebo; per-sample allocation not given. Day 63 after the first vaccine or placebo injection was the time point for sampling. Repertoires were generated with immunoSEQ multiplex PCR, while TCRdb's copy carries only in-frame clones and drops some. The table records about 420,000 clones, roughly 90% of them present only once.

The chain combines TRBV6-5 with TRBJ2-7; weak D call: TRBD2 (6 bases). The TCR comes from a person between 18 and 59 years old who received the Ad26.COV2.S COVID-19 vaccine or a placebo. Sequenced material: peripheral blood, taken in a trial of Ad26.COV2.S vaccine versus placebo. CDR3 DNA: TGTGCCAGCACCTACGGAGTAGGGAGGTCCTACGAGCAGTACTTC. This translates into CASTYGVGRSYEQYF.